The source of this T cell receptor (beta chain) is a study of shared clonotypes between healthy human individuals. The data were produced by immunoSEQ multiplex PCR, yet TCRdb's version contains in-frame clones alone and is incomplete. The sample yields 950,000 to 1,100,000 clones, about three quarters seen once. In germline, CDR1 is LGHNA, CDR2 YSLEER. Trimming took 0 bases from V and 1 from J, leaving 17 bases between them. The CDR3 has 18 amino acids. Sequencing used memory CD4+ T cells sorted from blood. Subset indicated: CD45RA-negative fraction. This TCR was recovered from a man between 18 and 35 years old in good health. V gene TRBV4-3 combines with J gene TRBJ2-3; D tentatively fits TRBD1 or TRBD2 (5 bases each). CDR3 in DNA: TGCGCCAGCAGCCAAGAAGCGGATCAGGGTTTTCGCACAGATACGCAGTATTTT. Amino acids: CASSQEADQGFRTDTQYF.